This T cell receptor (beta chain) was captured by sequencing in a study of identical twins. Study-wide findings and caveats: Cord blood's abundant beta clonotypes had fewer insertions, unlike memory repertoires. Twins shared beta out-of-frame sequences in excess, but this excess was weaker. Excess low generation probability was seen in twin-shared out-of-frame alpha sequences. A partial confounding effect on zero-insertion analyses could come from invariant MAIT and iNKT cells.

Per germline, CDR1 GTSNPN and CDR2 SVGIG (reference sequence). V lost 0 bases to trimming and J lost 8 bases, with 16 bases between them. The CDR3 consists of 14 residues. From the 5' RACE reads, TCRdb called clonotypes with MiXCR, one entry per CDR3 protein. The repertoire has about 200,000 distinct CDR3 sequences, about 10% of them found once; the top ten carry about a tenth. This clonotype came up a few times. Its target is unknown. The sequencing sample was made of memory T cells sorted from blood. The TCR comes from a man aged 50-60 years in good health. The V call is TRBV30, the J call TRBJ1-2; unclear D gene. CDR3 residues: CAWSVEGRSGGYTF. CDR3 DNA: TGTGCCTGGAGTGTCGAGGGAAGGTCGGGCGGCTACACCTTC.